This TCR beta chain was identified in a study of blood T cell repertoires in COVID-19. Across the study: PBMCs, B-cell-depleted T cells, or T cells were the source of the cDNA or gDNA that made up the material.

This clone was seen a single time. Clones were sequenced by immunoSEQ multiplex PCR, and TCRdb holds only the in-frame ones, with some missing. The data show some 530,000 clones, 80% to 90% seen once. The CDR3 extends over 13 amino acids. J gave up 5 bases and V 6 bases, and 4 bases lay outside the gene matches. Germline V gene lookup returns CDR1 SNHLY and CDR2 FYNNEI. Cohort 3 donors counted as recovered after two negative PCRs, clearance, or resolved symptoms. The origin of this receptor is a woman in her fifties or sixties who had recovered from COVID-19. Sequencing input: PBMCs or T cells enriched from blood (not recorded which). The rearrangement links TRBV2 to TRBJ1-1; 9 bases match TRBD1. The chain's CDR3 is CASRTTGGTEAFF. The DNA of the CDR3 is TGTGCCAGCAGGACGACAGGGGGTACTGAAGCTTTCTTT.